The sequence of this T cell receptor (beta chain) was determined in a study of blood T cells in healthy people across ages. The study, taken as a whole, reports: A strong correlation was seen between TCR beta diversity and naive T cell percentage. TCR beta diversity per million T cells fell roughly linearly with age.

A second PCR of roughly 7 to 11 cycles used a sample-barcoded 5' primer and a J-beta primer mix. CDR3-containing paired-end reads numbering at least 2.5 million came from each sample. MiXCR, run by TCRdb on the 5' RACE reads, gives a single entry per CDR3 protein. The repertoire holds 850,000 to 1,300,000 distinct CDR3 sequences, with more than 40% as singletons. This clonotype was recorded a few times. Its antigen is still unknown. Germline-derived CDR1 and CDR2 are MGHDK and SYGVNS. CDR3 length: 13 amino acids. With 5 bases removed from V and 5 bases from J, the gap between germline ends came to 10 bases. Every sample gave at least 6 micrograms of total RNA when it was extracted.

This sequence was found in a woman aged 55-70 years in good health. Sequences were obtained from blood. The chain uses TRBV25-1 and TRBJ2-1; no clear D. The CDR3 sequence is CASSQRSDNEQFF. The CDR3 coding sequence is TGTGCCAGCAGTCAAAGATCGGACAATGAGCAGTTCTTC.